A single TCR beta chain is shown here with its context. Its antigen is currently unknown. The record originates from a study of cytomegalovirus exposure and HLA in healthy donors. The germline V gene has CDR1 SNHLY and CDR2 FYNNEI. This CDR3 has 17 amino acids. V shed 6 bases and J 10 bases; nucleotides not matched to a gene: 15. Study findings and constraints: In all likelihood, a cluster of highly shared sequence variants was a sequencing artifact. Owing to their indistinguishability, certain V segments, notably TRBV6-2 and TRBV6-3, were excluded.

In the PCR, 60 Vbeta and 13 Jbeta primers were used. Assay used: immunoSEQ multiplex PCR; TCRdb lists only in-frame clones, some missing. The sample records just over 60,000 clones, over 75% being singletons. The receptor was derived from a man younger than 35 in good health and CMV-seronegative. The specimen sequenced was PBMCs. The rearrangement uses TRBV2 and TRBJ2-1; the match to TRBD2 covers 13 bases. As DNA, the CDR3 is TGTGCCAGCAGAGGCGGGACTAGCGGGGCAGATCCTACGGAGCAGTTCTTC. It specifies CASRGGTSGADPTEQFF. The full variable domain, rest sourced from reference TRBV2 and TRBJ2-1, is EPEVTQTPSHQVTQMGQEVILRCVPISNHLYFYWYRQILGQKVEFLVSFYNNEISEKSEIFDDQFSVERPDGSNFTLKIRSTKLEDSAMYFCASRGGTSGADPTEQFFGPGTRLTVL.